These 24 T cell receptor beta chains were all obtained from the same sample, sequenced in a study of blood T cell repertoires in COVID-19. Measured with immunoSEQ multiplex PCR; TCRdb has only the in-frame clones, and not every one. The sample has around 160,000 clones, roughly 88% seen once; the top ten hold 13%. Sequencing input: PBMCs or T cells enriched from blood (not recorded which). These receptors were taken from a woman in her sixties who had recovered from COVID-19.

The chain couples TRBV7-9 to TRBJ2-7; 7 nucleotides agree with TRBD1. Germline loops: CDR1 SEHNR, CDR2 FQNEAQ (reference sequence). The trim removed 2 bases at V and 0 bases at J, leaving 7 bases unmatched. This CDR3 is built from 16 residues. CDR3 protein: CASSLIVTGSSYEQYF. CDR3 DNA sequence: TGTGCCAGCAGCTTAATAGTGACAGGGTCCTCCTACGAGCAGTACTTC.

The J gene is TRBJ2-7, the V gene TRBV5-1; D remains ambiguous. The ends were cut back, 4 bases at V and 2 bases at J, with 13 bases in the middle. The CDR3 loop spans 14 amino acids. Germline CDR1 is SGHRS and CDR2 is YFSETQ. The chain's CDR3 is CASSPGAPTYEQYF. Here the CDR3 DNA reads TGCGCCAGCAGCCCCGGAGCCCCAACCTACGAGCAGTACTTC.

The chain uses TRBV6-4 and TRBJ1-1; D remains unclear. The CDR3 length is 13 residues. Germline loops: CDR1 MRHNA, CDR2 SNTAGT. Between the trimmed V and J ends, which lost 3 bases and 3 bases, there was a span of 8 bases. The DNA of the CDR3 is TGTGCCAGCAGTGAAGAGGTGTACACTGAAGCTTTCTTT. Protein: CASSEEVYTEAFF.

The V and J genes are TRBV12-5 and TRBJ1-2, with 12 nucleotides matching TRBD1. The CDR3 sequence is 16 residues long. Per germline, CDR1 LGHNT and CDR2 FRNRAP. V shed 2 bases and J 8 bases; nucleotides not matched to a gene: 9. CDR3 loop: CASGLPTQGTGGGYTF. As DNA, the CDR3 is TGTGCTAGTGGTTTGCCTACCCAAGGGACAGGGGGCGGCTACACCTTC.

This chain uses TRBV7-3 with TRBJ2-5; 8 bases line up with TRBD1. Per germline, CDR1 SGHTA and CDR2 FQGTGA. V gave up 5 bases and J gave up 3 bases; unmatched junction bases: 2. CDR3 size: 13 residues. CDR3 nucleotide sequence: TGTGCCAGCAGCCAGGACAGGGAAGAGACCCAGTACTTC. This codes for CASSQDREETQYF.

V usage is TRBV6-5 and J usage is TRBJ2-2; 7 positions match TRBD1. Trimming took 5 bases from V and 2 from J; bases not matched to a gene: 5. Germline CDR1 reads MNHEY; CDR2 reads SVGAGI. This CDR3 region has 15 residues. The CDR3: CASSTRTGNTGELFF. The DNA for the CDR3 is TGTGCCAGCAGTACCCGGACAGGTAACACCGGGGAGCTGTTTTTT.

The rearrangement uses TRBV2 and TRBJ2-3; 8 nucleotides line up with TRBD2. The CDR3 runs 14 residues. The V and J ends lost 8 bases and 2 bases, in that order; junction bases with no gene match: 6. The V gene's germline CDR1 is SNHLY and CDR2 FYNNEI. Here the CDR3 DNA reads TGTGCCAGCGGCGGGGGGCCCGACACAGATACGCAGTATTTT. It specifies CASGGGPDTDTQYF.

The chain couples TRBV20-1 to TRBJ2-7; TRBD1 might be the D (5 bases). Looked up from germline, CDR1 is DFQATT and CDR2 is SNEGSKA (reference sequence). The length of the CDR3 is 13 residues. The V end lost 3 bases, the J end lost 6 bases, and 15 bases lay between the germline ends. The chain's CDR3 is CSASFRAPTEQYF. The DNA for the CDR3 is TGCAGTGCTAGTTTCAGGGCTCCGACCGAGCAGTACTTC.

This chain joins TRBV4-1 and TRBJ1-5; D call uncertain. Germline V gene sequence: CDR1 MGHRA, CDR2 YSYEKL. V dropped 1 base and J dropped 5 bases, with 9 bases sitting between them. This CDR3 has 14 residues. CDR3 in DNA: TGCGCCAGCAGCCAAGGAGGGCCCTATCAGCCCCAGCATTTT. Amino acid sequence: CASSQGGPYQPQHF.

The rearrangement uses TRBV3-1 (or the pseudogene TRBV3-2) and TRBJ1-5; D is uncertain. This CDR3 has 13 residues. With 4 bases removed from V and 5 bases from J, the gap between germline ends came to 9 bases. Germline CDR1 reads LGHDT; CDR2 reads YNNKEL (reference sequence). CDR3 sequence reads: CASSLYVDQPQHF. CDR3 coding DNA: TGTGCCAGCAGCCTATATGTTGATCAGCCCCAGCATTTT.

This clone was picked up a small number of times. This chain links TRBV19 with TRBJ1-2; TRBD1 agrees at 10 bases. This CDR3 has 14 residues. V lost 5 bases and J lost 3; bases outside the gene matches: 3. CDR1 LNHDA and CDR2 SQIVND come from the germline V gene (reference sequence). The CDR3 here is CASSVTGGDYGYTF. CDR3 coding DNA: TGTGCCAGTAGTGTGACAGGGGGCGACTATGGCTACACCTTC.

The V call is TRBV19, the J call TRBJ1-6; D is undetermined. This CDR3 spans 13 amino acids. Germline CDR1 LNHDA, CDR2 SQIVND (reference sequence). V was trimmed by 4 bases and J by 8 bases, leaving 9 bases between them. The DNA for the CDR3 is TGTGCCAGTAGTAGGTTTGAGGATTCACCCCTCCACTTT. It encodes CASSRFEDSPLHF. Looking up the rest from reference TRBV19 and TRBJ1-6 gives the full variable domain: DGGITQSPKYLFRKEGQNVTLSCEQNLNHDAMYWYRQDPGQGLRLIYYSQIVNDFQKGDIAEGYSVSREKKESFPLTVTSAQKNPTAFYLCASSRFEDSPLHFGNGTRLTVT.

A word on this clone: Other DNA sequences in this sample translate to the same CDR3. The rearrangement joins TRBV2 to TRBJ1-2; D is perhaps TRBD1 (5 bases). CDR3 length: 13 residues. Trimming shortened V by 6 bases and J by 5 bases, and 13 bases separated the two germline ends. In germline, CDR1 is SNHLY, CDR2 FYNNEI. Here the CDR3 DNA reads TGTGCCAGCAGCCTCGGGCAGGGATATGGCTACACCTTC. It translates to CASSLGQGYGYTF. Variable domain in full (rest from reference TRBV2 and TRBJ1-2): EPEVTQTPSHQVTQMGQEVILRCVPISNHLYFYWYRQILGQKVEFLVSFYNNEISEKSEIFDDQFSVERPDGSNFTLKIRSTKLEDSAMYFCASSLGQGYGYTFGSGTRLTVV.

This chain links TRBV7-2 with TRBJ1-2, with a weak D call TRBD1 (5 bases). Germline values: CDR1 SGHTA, CDR2 FQGNSA. The ends were cut back, 7 bases at V and 8 bases at J, with 14 bases in the middle. The CDR3 extends over 12 amino acids. CDR3 DNA: TGTGCCAGCACCTCTTTGGGGGGGGGCTACACCTTC. Translating it yields CASTSLGGGYTF. Full variable domain (remainder filled in from reference TRBV7-2 and TRBJ1-2): GAGVSQSPSNKVTEKGKDVELRCDPISGHTALYWYRQSLGQGLEFLIYFQGNSAPDKSGLPSDRFSAERTGGSVSTLTIQRTQQEDSAVYLCASTSLGGGYTFGSGTRLTVV.

The chain recombines TRBV9 with TRBJ2-3, with a weak D call TRBD1 (6 bases). CDR1 and CDR2 (germline): SGDLS, YYNGEE. This CDR3 has 13 amino acids. V was shortened by 2 bases and J by 5 bases, with 9 bases between the two germline ends. The CDR3 DNA reads as TGTGCCAGCAGCGTTCTACAGGGAGATACGCAGTATTTT. Translation: CASSVLQGDTQYF.

The table lists this clone with a few counts. In nucleotides, the CDR3 is TGTGCCAGCAGCTTTCGGATTGCAGGGTCCTACGAGCAGTACTTC. Amino acid sequence: CASSFRIAGSYEQYF. The chain employs TRBV7-8 and TRBJ2-7, with D tentatively TRBD1 (5 bases). Germline loops: CDR1 SGHVS, CDR2 FQNEAQ. The CDR3 extends over 15 amino acids. Between the trimmed V and J ends, which lost 3 bases and 1 base, there was a span of 13 bases.

About this clone itself: This same CDR3 is encoded by further DNA sequences in the sample. V gene TRBV2 combines with J gene TRBJ2-3, with 9 bases that match TRBD2. V lost 4 bases and J lost 1; bases outside the gene matches: 3. CDR1 SNHLY and CDR2 FYNNEI come from the germline V gene. The CDR3 runs to 15 residues. The CDR3 region is CASSVVAGGTDTQYF. For the CDR3, the DNA is TGTGCCAGCAGTGTAGTAGCGGGGGGCACAGATACGCAGTATTTT. Full variable domain (rest looked up from reference TRBV2 and TRBJ2-3): EPEVTQTPSHQVTQMGQEVILRCVPISNHLYFYWYRQILGQKVEFLVSFYNNEISEKSEIFDDQFSVERPDGSNFTLKIRSTKLEDSAMYFCASSVVAGGTDTQYFGPGTRLTVL.

The rearrangement joins TRBV6-5 to TRBJ1-1; D is ambiguous. The CDR3 contains 13 residues. V was pared by 2 bases and J by 7 bases, with 11 bases between. Germline V gene data show CDR1 as MNHEY and CDR2 as SVGAGI. The CDR3 coding sequence is TGTGCCAGCAGTTACGCCGACGGGGATGAAGCTTTCTTT. Translating it yields CASSYADGDEAFF.

The table lists this clone with a count of one. V is TRBV19 and J is TRBJ2-7, with a possible D match to TRBD1 (5 bases). The CDR3 runs to 14 residues. V dropped 3 bases and J dropped 2 bases, with 11 bases sitting between them. Germline V CDR1 and CDR2: LNHDA, SQIVND (reference sequence). The DNA for the CDR3 is TGTGCCAGTAGTATCTCACAGGTAGCCTACGAGCAGTACTTC. Its protein is CASSISQVAYEQYF.

The J gene is TRBJ1-5, the V gene TRBV28, with 7 bases lining up with TRBD1. V shed 3 bases, J shed 6 bases, and the junction held 5 bases outside the gene matches. The length of the CDR3 is 14 residues. CDR1 is MDHEN and CDR2 is SYDVKM in the germline V gene. CDR3: CASSFSDRSQPQHF. The CDR3 nucleotides are TGTGCCAGCAGTTTCTCGGACAGGTCTCAGCCCCAGCATTTT.

For this clone: The junction shows a germline mismatch at one end, possibly a read error. The V gene is TRBV6-1, the J gene TRBJ2-3; D is unclear. Per germline, CDR1 MNHNS and CDR2 SASEGT. The CDR3 extends over 14 amino acids. The CDR3 coding sequence is TGTGCCAGCAGGGAAGGCGTTAGCACAGATACGCAGTATTTT. This gives the protein CASREGVSTDTQYF.

This clone was recorded many times. The chain uses TRBV5-1 and TRBJ1-2; TRBD1 agrees at 7 bases. The germline V gene has CDR1 SGHRS and CDR2 YFSETQ. The CDR3 length is 13 residues. With 4 bases clipped from V and 4 bases from J, the junction kept 4 bases outside the gene matches. DNA of the CDR3: TGCGCCAGCAGCACGGGACAGTCCTATGGCTACACCTTC. This encodes CASSTGQSYGYTF.

V and J are TRBV4-1 and TRBJ2-5; 8 bases are shared with TRBD1. This CDR3 region has 14 residues. Germline assignment: CDR1 MGHRA and CDR2 YSYEKL. After removal of 2 bases from V and 7 bases from J, the junction contained 6 bases not matched to a gene. The CDR3 spells CASSQQDRAGTQYF. CDR3 DNA sequence: TGCGCCAGCAGCCAACAGGACAGGGCGGGGACCCAGTACTTC.

The chain links TRBV14 to TRBJ1-4, with 7 bases fitting TRBD1. V lost 1 base to trimming and J lost 5 bases; unmatched junction nucleotides: 4. CDR1 and CDR2 from the germline V gene are SGHDN and FVKESK. CDR3 length equals 15 residues. The CDR3 DNA follows: TGTGCCAGCAGCCAAGCCGGGACAGTCAATGAAAAACTGTTTTTT. It is translated as CASSQAGTVNEKLFF. The variable domain in full, with the rest retrieved from reference TRBV14 and TRBJ1-4, is EAGVTQFPSHSVIEKGQTVTLRCDPISGHDNLYWYRRVMGKEIKFLLHFVKESKQDESGMPNNRFLAERTGGTYSTLKVQPAELEDSGVYFCASSQAGTVNEKLFFGSGTQLSVL.